One sample yielded the 7 T cell receptor beta chains listed below, sequenced in a study of ipilimumab plus nivolumab after autologous stem cell transplantation. The table came from immunoSEQ multiplex PCR; TCRdb's copy has only in-frame clones and leaves some out. The sample contains about 22,000 clones, nearly 75% of which appear only once. The sample in question was PBMCs, obtained in a trial of ipilimumab plus nivolumab as post-transplant consolidation. These receptors came from a male donor with diffuse large B-cell lymphoma.

CDR3 region: CAWTWDRGTEAFF. The CDR3 DNA sequence: TGTGCCTGGACCTGGGACAGGGGGACTGAAGCTTTCTTT. The V and J genes are TRBV30 and TRBJ1-1; 11 bases fit TRBD1. Germline assignment: CDR1 GTSNPN and CDR2 SVGIG (reference sequence). The CDR3 is made up of 13 amino acids. Trimming took 4 bases from V and 5 from J; bases not matched to a gene: 3.

This clone was detected only a few times. The rearrangement uses TRBV11-3 and TRBJ2-2; 7 positions agree with TRBD1. The CDR3 runs 14 residues. Germline loops: CDR1 SGHNT, CDR2 YENEEA. Losses at the gene ends were 3 bases for V and 3 bases for J; bases not matched to a gene: 1. The CDR3 spells CASSLTGYTGELFF. The CDR3 DNA sequence: TGTGCCAGCAGCTTGACAGGGTACACCGGGGAGCTGTTTTTT.

The chain recombines TRBV5-4 with TRBJ2-3, with 8 bases identical to TRBD1. J was trimmed by 4 bases and V by 3 bases; bases with no gene match: 4. There are 14 residues in the CDR3. Germline V CDR1 and CDR2: SGHNT, YYREEE (reference sequence). The CDR3 DNA reads TGTGCCAGCAGCTCCGGACAGGGCGCAGATACGCAGTATTTT. Encoded protein: CASSSGQGADTQYF.

The rearrangement joins TRBV10-3 to TRBJ2-2; TRBD1 is a possible D gene (5 bases). This CDR3 spans 18 amino acids. Trimming removed 3 bases at V and 0 bases at J, with 17 bases between. From germline, CDR1 is ENHRY and CDR2 SYGVKD. The CDR3 reads CAISESPFGQTNTGELFF. For the CDR3, the DNA is TGTGCCATCAGTGAAAGTCCATTCGGACAAACGAACACCGGGGAGCTGTTTTTT.

The rearrangement uses TRBV5-1 and TRBJ2-2; 12 bases are shared with TRBD1. CDR1 is SGHRS, CDR2 YFSETQ, per germline. J gave up 7 bases and V 5 bases, and 9 bases lay outside the gene matches. The CDR3 sequence is 16 residues long. CDR3 in DNA: TGCGCCAGCAGTTCCGGGACAGGGGGCAATGGCGGGGAGCTGTTTTTT. As protein: CASSSGTGGNGGELFF.

The DNA of the CDR3 is TGCGCCAGCAGCTTGGACACAATAACTCCGACGCAGTACTTC. Residues: CASSLDTITPTQYF. The chain combines TRBV5-1 with TRBJ2-7; no definite D call. This CDR3 comprises 14 residues. Germline V gene sequence: CDR1 SGHRS, CDR2 YFSETQ. V was clipped by 0 bases and J by 9 bases, with 16 bases between them.

The rearrangement links TRBV6-5 to TRBJ1-1; D is uncertain. The CDR3 totals 14 residues. V gave up 6 bases and J gave up 3 bases, with 14 bases separating them. In germline, CDR1 is MNHEY, CDR2 SVGAGI. The CDR3 region is CASRRIRSDTEAFF. For the CDR3, the DNA is TGTGCCAGCAGGCGGATCCGATCTGACACTGAAGCTTTCTTT.